This T cell receptor (beta chain) was observed in a study of T-cell reconstitution after alpha-beta-depleted transplantation in children. Overall study findings and caveats: T-cell counts and diversity were attributed mostly to newly produced T cells one year after transplant. Recipient T cells and thymic progenitors that survived gave rise to the high TCRbeta diversity observed at day 60 in some patients. Approximately two months post-transplant, alpha-beta T cells reportedly originated from several hundred expanded graft clones.

This sample's TCRbeta library carried unique molecular identifier barcodes. TCRdb reprocessed the PCR reads via MiXCR and lists one record per CDR3 protein. The sample has some 140,000 distinct CDR3 sequences; roughly 9.7% are singletons. This CDR3 contains 15 residues. Trimming left V 4 bases short and J 9 bases short, with 20 bases between. Germline CDR1 is SGDLS and CDR2 is YYNGEE. In this sample, this clonotype turned up a few times. Its cognate antigen is unknown. V is TRBV9 and J is TRBJ2-1, with D perhaps TRBD2 (6 bases). This clonotype was obtained from a girl less than two years old who had a stem cell transplant for combined immunodeficiency, so the T cells may come from the graft donor. The specimen was PBMCs, mostly from graft donor cells, collected 180 days after TCRalphabeta/CD19-depleted stem cell transplant. CDR3 DNA sequence: TGTGCCAGCAGCCCCAGACTAGTTTCTACGGCTGAGCAGTTCTTC. Amino acid sequence: CASSPRLVSTAEQFF.